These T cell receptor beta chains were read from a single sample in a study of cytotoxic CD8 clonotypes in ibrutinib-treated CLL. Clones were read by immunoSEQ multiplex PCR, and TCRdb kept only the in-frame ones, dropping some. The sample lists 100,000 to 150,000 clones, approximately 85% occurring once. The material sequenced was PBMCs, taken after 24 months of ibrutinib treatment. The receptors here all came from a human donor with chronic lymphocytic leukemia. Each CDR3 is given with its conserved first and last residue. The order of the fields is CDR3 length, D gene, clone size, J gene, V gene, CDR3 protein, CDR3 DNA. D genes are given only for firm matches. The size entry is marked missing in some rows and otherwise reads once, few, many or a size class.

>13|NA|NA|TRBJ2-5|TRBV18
CASSPLPQETQYF
TGTGCCAGCTCACCCCTCCCCCAAGAGACCCAGTACTTC
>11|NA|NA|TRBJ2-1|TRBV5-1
CASSLDNEQFF
TGCGCCAGCAGCTTGGACAATGAGCAGTTCTTC
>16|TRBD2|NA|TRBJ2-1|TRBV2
CASREQRRTSHNEQFF
TGTGCCAGCAGGGAACAGAGACGGACTAGCCATAATGAGCAGTTCTTC
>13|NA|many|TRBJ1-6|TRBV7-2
CASRRQDNSPLHF
TGTGCCAGCAGAAGGCAGGACAATTCACCCCTCCACTTT
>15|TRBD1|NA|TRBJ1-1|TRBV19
CASSIGQGAWTEAFF
TGTGCCAGTAGTATCGGACAGGGGGCGTGGACTGAAGCTTTCTTT
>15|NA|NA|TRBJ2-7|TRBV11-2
CASSLGHYASYEQYF
TGTGCCAGCAGCTTGGGTCATTACGCATCCTACGAGCAGTACTTC
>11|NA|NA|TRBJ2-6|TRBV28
CASSTHNVLTF
TGTGCCAGCAGTACTCACAACGTCCTGACTTTC
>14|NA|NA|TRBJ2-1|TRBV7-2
CASSVVALDNEQFF
TGTGCCAGCAGCGTGGTAGCGCTCGACAATGAGCAGTTCTTC
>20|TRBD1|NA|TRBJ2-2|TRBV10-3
CAISEWGRIGQGPNTGELFF
TGTGCCATCAGTGAGTGGGGGCGGATAGGACAGGGGCCAAACACCGGGGAGCTGTTTTTT
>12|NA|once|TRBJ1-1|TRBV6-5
CASSPARLLAFF
TGTGCCAGCAGTCCCGCGCGGTTGTTGGCTTTCTTT
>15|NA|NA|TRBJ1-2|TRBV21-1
CASSIRDSYNYGYTF
TGTGCCAGCAGCATCCGGGACAGCTATAACTATGGCTACACCTTC
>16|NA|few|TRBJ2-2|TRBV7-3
CASRAPGAANTGELFF
TGTGCCAGCAGGGCCCCGGGGGCCGCGAACACCGGGGAGCTGTTTTTT
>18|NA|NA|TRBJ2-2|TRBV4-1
CASSQGGGIQGSGGELFF
TGCGCCAGCAGCCAAGGGGGCGGCATACAGGGTTCGGGCGGGGAGCTGTTTTTT
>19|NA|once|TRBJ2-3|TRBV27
CASRPGPRNTGEGTDTQYF
TGTGCCAGCAGACCTGGGCCCCGAAACACGGGTGAAGGCACAGATACGCAGTATTTT
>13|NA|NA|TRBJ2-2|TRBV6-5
CASCQGNTGELFF
TGTGCCAGCTGCCAGGGGAACACCGGGGAGCTGTTTTTT
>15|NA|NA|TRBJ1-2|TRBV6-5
CASSYQAGPNYGYTF
TGTGCCAGCAGTTACCAGGCAGGGCCGAACTATGGCTACACCTTC
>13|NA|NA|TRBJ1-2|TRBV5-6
CASSPGRGYGYTF
TGTGCCAGCAGCCCCGGCAGAGGTTATGGCTACACCTTC
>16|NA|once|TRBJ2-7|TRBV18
CASSPQTGRGGYEQYF
TGTGCCAGCTCACCACAGACGGGTAGGGGGGGATACGAGCAGTACTTC
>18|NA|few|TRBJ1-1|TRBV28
CASRRLLFAGTYNTEAFF
TGTGCCAGCAGGCGGCTATTATTTGCCGGGACGTATAACACTGAAGCTTTCTTT
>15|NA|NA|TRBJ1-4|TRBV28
CASSPALVMDEKLFF
TGTGCCAGCAGCCCCGCGTTGGTAATGGATGAAAAACTGTTTTTT
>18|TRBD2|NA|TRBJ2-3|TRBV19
CASSTTSGRAVETDTQYF
TGTGCCAGTAGTACTACTAGCGGGAGGGCCGTTGAAACAGATACGCAGTATTTT
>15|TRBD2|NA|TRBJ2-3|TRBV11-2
CASSPGGRGTDTQYF
TGTGCCAGCAGCCCGGGAGGGCGGGGCACAGATACGCAGTATTTT
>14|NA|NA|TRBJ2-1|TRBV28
CASTPGGIIDEQFF
TGTGCCAGCACTCCCGGGGGAATTATCGATGAGCAGTTCTTC
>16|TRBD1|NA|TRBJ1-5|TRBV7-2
CASSLGGTGANQPQHF
TGTGCCAGCAGCTTAGGCGGGACAGGGGCAAATCAGCCCCAGCATTTT
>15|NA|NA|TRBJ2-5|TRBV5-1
CASSLANRAGETQYF
TGCGCCAGCAGCTTGGCCAACAGGGCGGGGGAGACCCAGTACTTC
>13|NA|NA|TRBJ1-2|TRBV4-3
CASSQDARGTYTF
TGCGCCAGCAGCCAAGATGCCAGGGGCACCTACACCTTC
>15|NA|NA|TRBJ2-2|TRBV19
CASAGRDFITGELFF
TGTGCCTCCGCGGGGCGGGATTTTATCACCGGGGAGCTGTTTTTT
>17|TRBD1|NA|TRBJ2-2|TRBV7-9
CASTKAPGTANTGELFF
TGTGCCAGCACCAAAGCCCCCGGGACAGCGAACACCGGGGAGCTGTTTTTT
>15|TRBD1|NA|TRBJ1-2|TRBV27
CASRGQGTGNYGYTF
TGTGCCAGCAGGGGACAGGGGACAGGGAACTATGGCTACACCTTC
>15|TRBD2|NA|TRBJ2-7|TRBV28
CASSPPRAGRYEQYF
TGTGCCAGCAGTCCTCCTAGAGCGGGACGCTACGAGCAGTACTTC
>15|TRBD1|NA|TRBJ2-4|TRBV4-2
CASSSPGTDENIQYF
TGTGCCAGCAGCTCCCCCGGGACAGACGAAAACATTCAGTACTTC
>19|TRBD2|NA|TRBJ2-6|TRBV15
CATSRYTGTTGSGANVLTF
TGTGCCACCAGCAGATATACTGGGACTACCGGATCTGGGGCCAACGTCCTGACTTTC
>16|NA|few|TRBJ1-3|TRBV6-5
CASSYGGVGGGNTIYF
TGTGCCAGCAGTTACGGGGGGGTAGGTGGTGGAAACACCATATATTTT
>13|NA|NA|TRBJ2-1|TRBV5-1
CASSLGLANEQFF
TGCGCCAGCAGCTTGGGACTCGCCAATGAGCAGTTCTTC
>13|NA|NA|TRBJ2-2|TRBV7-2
CASSLVGGGELFF
TGTGCCAGCAGCTTAGTGGGCGGCGGGGAGCTGTTTTTT
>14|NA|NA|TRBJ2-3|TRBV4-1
CASSQETQGDTQYF
TGCGCCAGCAGCCAAGAAACTCAGGGGGATACGCAGTATTTT
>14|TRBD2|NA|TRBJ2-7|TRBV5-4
CASRVSGSRGEQYF
TGTGCCAGCAGGGTTAGCGGGAGTCGTGGCGAGCAGTACTTC
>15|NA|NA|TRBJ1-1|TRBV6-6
CASSYALGENTEAFF
TGTGCCAGCAGTTACGCCCTTGGGGAGAACACTGAAGCTTTCTTT
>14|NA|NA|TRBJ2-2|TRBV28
CASSFRAYTGELFF
TGTGCCAGCAGTTTCAGGGCGTACACCGGGGAGCTGTTTTTT
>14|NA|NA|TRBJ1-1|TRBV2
CASSEAGGNTEAFF
TGTGCCAGCAGTGAAGCAGGGGGGAACACTGAAGCTTTCTTT
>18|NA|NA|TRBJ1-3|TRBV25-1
CASSDFEQFPSSGNTIYF
TGTGCCAGCAGTGACTTCGAGCAGTTCCCCTCCTCTGGAAACACCATATATTTT
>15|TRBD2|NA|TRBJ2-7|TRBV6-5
CASSQRLGGSYEQYF
TGTGCCAGCAGTCAGCGCCTGGGAGGGTCCTACGAGCAGTACTTC
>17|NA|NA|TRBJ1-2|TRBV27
CASSLSLLGGVTYGYTF
TGTGCCAGCAGTTTATCTCTTTTAGGGGGGGTGACCTATGGCTACACCTTC
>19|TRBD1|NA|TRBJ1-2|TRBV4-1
CASSQESVDRGRVGYGYTF
TGCGCCAGCAGCCAAGAATCGGTAGACAGGGGGCGCGTGGGCTATGGCTACACCTTC
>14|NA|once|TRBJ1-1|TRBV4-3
CASSRSAKYTEAFF
TGCGCCAGCAGCCGATCCGCTAAGTACACTGAAGCTTTCTTT
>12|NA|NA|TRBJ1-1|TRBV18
CASSPWEEEAFF
TGTGCCAGCTCACCCTGGGAGGAGGAAGCTTTCTTT
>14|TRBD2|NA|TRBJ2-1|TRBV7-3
CASSLGLALNEQFF
TGTGCCAGCAGCCTCGGACTAGCTCTCAATGAGCAGTTCTTC
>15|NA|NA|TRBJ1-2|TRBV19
CASRPLVRTNYGYTF
TGTGCCAGTAGACCCCTGGTCCGCACCAACTATGGCTACACCTTC
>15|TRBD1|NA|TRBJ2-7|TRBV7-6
CASSLVQGVSYEQYF
TGTGCCAGCAGCTTAGTCCAGGGGGTTTCCTACGAGCAGTACTTC
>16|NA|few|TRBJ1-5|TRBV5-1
CASSLSSGYSNQPQHF
TGCGCCAGCAGCTTAAGCAGTGGATATAGCAATCAGCCCCAGCATTTT